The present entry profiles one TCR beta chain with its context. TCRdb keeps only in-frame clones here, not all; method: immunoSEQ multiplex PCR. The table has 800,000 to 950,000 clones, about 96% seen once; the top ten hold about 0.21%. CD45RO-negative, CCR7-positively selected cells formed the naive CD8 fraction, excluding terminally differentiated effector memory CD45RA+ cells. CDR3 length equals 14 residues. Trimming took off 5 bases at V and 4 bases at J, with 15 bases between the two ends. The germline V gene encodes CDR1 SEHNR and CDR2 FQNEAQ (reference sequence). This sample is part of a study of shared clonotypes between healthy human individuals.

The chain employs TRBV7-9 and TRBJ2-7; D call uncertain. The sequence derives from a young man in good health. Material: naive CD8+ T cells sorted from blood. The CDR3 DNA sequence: TGTGCCAGCAGCGTATTCCAGGAACCTTACGAGCAGTACTTC. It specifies CASSVFQEPYEQYF.